The 25 T cell receptor beta chains listed next were all sequenced from one sample in a study of early T cells in non-severe SARS-CoV-2 infection. TCRdb reanalysed the 5' RACE reads using MiXCR and keeps one entry per CDR3 protein. The sample yields 70,000 to 90,000 distinct CDR3 sequences, around 15% seen once. The sequencing input was whole blood. The receptor source for this set is an adult who was a healthcare worker with PCR-confirmed SARS-CoV-2 infection or an uninfected control (not recorded which).

This rearrangement joins TRBV2 to TRBJ1-5; 8 bases line up with TRBD1. Germline V CDR1 and CDR2: SNHLY, FYNNEI. With V trimmed by 5 bases and J by 4 bases, 4 bases remained unmatched. The CDR3 loop spans 14 amino acids. CDR3 amino acids: CASSRDRQNQPQHF. CDR3 nucleotide sequence: TGTGCCAGCAGTCGGGACAGGCAAAATCAGCCCCAGCATTTT.

As regards this clonotype: This sequence may be a read error, since a much larger clone differs from it by one base. The chain joins TRBV27 to TRBJ2-7; 10 bases align to TRBD2. The CDR3 has 17 amino acids. Germline CDR1 is MNHEY and CDR2 is SMNVEV (reference sequence). The CDR3 here is CVTGGTSEINGHYEQYF. DNA of the CDR3: TGTGTCACCGGGGGGACTAGCGAGATCAACGGGCACTACGAGCAGTACTTC.

This clonotype has just one count. A much larger clone differs by one base, so this may be a read error. The J gene is TRBJ1-3, the V gene TRBV2; tentatively, D is TRBD1 (5 bases). Looked up from germline, CDR1 is SNHLY and CDR2 is FYNNEI. The length of the CDR3 is 14 residues. The V end was cut by 10 bases, the J end by 4 bases, with 17 bases between. CDR3 in amino acids: CATRSGTAGNTIYF. CDR3 in DNA: TGTGCCACCAGATCCGGGACCGCCGGAAACACCATATATTTT. The full variable domain, with the rest looked up from reference TRBV2 and TRBJ1-3, is EPEVTQTPSHQVTQMGQEVILRCVPISNHLYFYWYRQILGQKVEFLVSFYNNEISEKSEIFDDQFSVERPDGSNFTLKIRSTKLEDSAMYFCATRSGTAGNTIYFGEGSWLTVV.

The chain links TRBV7-2 to TRBJ2-1; 9 positions match TRBD2. Germline CDR1 and CDR2: SGHTA and FQGNSA. The ends lost 7 bases at V and 0 bases at J; junction bases unmatched: 4. The CDR3 consists of 15 residues. The CDR3 protein is CASTYSGSSYNEQFF. DNA of the CDR3: TGTGCCAGCACCTATAGCGGGAGCTCCTACAATGAGCAGTTCTTC.

This clonotype has more than one count but fewer than ten. The chain employs TRBV19 and TRBJ1-3, with D maybe TRBD1 (5 bases). The CDR3 extends over 14 amino acids. Deletions cut 9 bases from V and 0 bases from J, with 12 bases between. The V gene's germline CDR1 is LNHDA and CDR2 SQIVND (reference sequence). Here the CDR3 DNA reads TGTGCCAGCCGCCACAGGAGCTCTGGAAACACCATATATTTT. This sequence encodes CASRHRSSGNTIYF.

V usage is TRBV10-3 and J usage is TRBJ2-7, with D maybe TRBD1 (5 bases). CDR3 size: 13 residues. Germline V lookup: CDR1 ENHRY, CDR2 SYGVKD. V was cut by 6 bases and J by 3 bases, with 12 bases left in between. The CDR3 DNA sequence: TGTGCCATCAGCGAAGTAACAGGCTACGAGCAGTACTTC. This gives the protein CAISEVTGYEQYF.

This clonotype was detected only a few times. The gene calls are TRBV19 and TRBJ2-6, with 7 bases aligning to TRBD1. The CDR3 is made up of 17 amino acids. V gave up 2 bases and J gave up 7 bases; unmatched junction bases: 11. Per germline, CDR1 LNHDA and CDR2 SQIVND (reference sequence). In DNA form, the CDR3 reads TGTGCCAGTAGTATAACAGGGGTCACCTATGGCGCCAACGTCCTGACTTTC. It yields the protein CASSITGVTYGANVLTF. Full variable domain (remainder filled in from reference TRBV19 and TRBJ2-6): DGGITQSPKYLFRKEGQNVTLSCEQNLNHDAMYWYRQDPGQGLRLIYYSQIVNDFQKGDIAEGYSVSREKKESFPLTVTSAQKNPTAFYLCASSITGVTYGANVLTFGAGSRLTVL.

This clonotype was picked up a small number of times. The chain joins TRBV7-9 to TRBJ1-2, with D uncertain. V lost 11 bases and J lost 0, with 10 bases in between. The CDR3 runs 12 residues. The germline gives CDR1 SEHNR, CDR2 FQNEAQ (reference sequence). The CDR3 region has the DNA TGTGCCGGGAGTGGGTCTAACTATGGCTACACCTTC. This codes for CAGSGSNYGYTF.

This clonotype was counted between two and nine times. The chain is built from TRBV3-1 and TRBJ1-6; D remains ambiguous. This CDR3 has 12 residues. Germline-derived CDR1 and CDR2 are LGHDT and YNNKEL (reference sequence). Deletions cut 3 bases from V and 10 bases from J, with 7 bases between. CDR3 DNA: TGTGCCAGCAGCCAGGCTTTATCACCCCTCCACTTT. It specifies CASSQALSPLHF.

This chain joins TRBV7-3 and TRBJ2-3; TRBD2 matches at 7 bases. CDR3 length: 15 residues. CDR1 and CDR2 (germline): SGHTA, FQGTGA. The trim removed 4 bases at V and 3 bases at J, leaving 7 bases unmatched. The CDR3 DNA follows: TGTGCCAGCAGCTGGCGGGGGACCGGTACAGATACGCAGTATTTT. Encoded protein: CASSWRGTGTDTQYF.

This rearrangement joins TRBV7-2 to TRBJ1-1; D remains ambiguous. V was shortened by 5 bases and J by 6 bases, with 16 bases between the two germline ends. The CDR3 is made up of 14 amino acids. From germline, CDR1 is SGHTA and CDR2 FQGNSA. In DNA, the CDR3 is TGTGCCAGCAGCCTGGATCCGTCGGGCGCTGAAGCTTTCTTT. Translating gives CASSLDPSGAEAFF. Full variable domain (rest looked up from reference TRBV7-2 and TRBJ1-1): GAGVSQSPSNKVTEKGKDVELRCDPISGHTALYWYRQSLGQGLEFLIYFQGNSAPDKSGLPSDRFSAERTGGSVSTLTIQRTQQEDSAVYLCASSLDPSGAEAFFGQGTRLTVV.

The chain recombines TRBV14 with TRBJ2-7; D is possibly TRBD2 (5 bases). This CDR3 is 16 amino acids long. V dropped 0 bases and J dropped 2 bases, with 14 bases sitting between them. Germline-derived CDR1 and CDR2 are SGHDN and FVKESK. In DNA, the CDR3 is TGTGCCAGCAGCCAAGATAACGGGATTAGCGCCTACGAGCAGTACTTC. Translation gives CASSQDNGISAYEQYF.

This clonotype was observed a few times. The chain is built from TRBV19 and TRBJ2-3, with unresolved D. Trimming took off 3 bases at V and 6 bases at J, with 13 bases between the two ends. The CDR3 loop spans 14 amino acids. CDR1 and CDR2 from the germline V gene are LNHDA and SQIVND (reference sequence). The CDR3 loop is CASSISRMEDTQYF. CDR3 nucleotide sequence: TGTGCCAGTAGTATTTCCCGCATGGAGGATACGCAGTATTTT.

The chain is built from TRBV20-1 and TRBJ1-1, with D uncertain. Germline V CDR1 and CDR2: DFQATT, SNEGSKA (reference sequence). Between the trimmed V and J ends, which lost 5 bases and 2 bases, there was a span of 6 bases. The CDR3 length is 11 residues. In nucleotides, the CDR3 is TGCAGTGCTCTATCTAACACTGAAGCTTTCTTT. It translates to CSALSNTEAFF.

Only a few counts were recorded for this clonotype. J is TRBJ1-4 and V is TRBV18, with D uncertain. The CDR3 is 19 residues long. Germline V gene sequence: CDR1 KGHSH, CDR2 LQKENI. V was cut by 4 bases and J by 3 bases, with 24 bases left in between. The CDR3 DNA reads as TGTGCCAGCTCACTGTATCCCCAAGGACTGGGTATGGCTAATGAAAAACTGTTTTTT. This codes for CASSLYPQGLGMANEKLFF.

This clonotype was detected a few times. The chain combines TRBV27 with TRBJ2-3; the match to TRBD2 covers 7 bases. CDR3 size: 14 residues. The germline V gene has CDR1 MNHEY and CDR2 SMNVEV (reference sequence). Losses at the gene ends were 3 bases for V and 10 bases for J; bases not matched to a gene: 10. The DNA for the CDR3 is TGTGCCAGCAGTTTCTCCGGGACTACCATAGCGCAGTATTTT. Translation gives CASSFSGTTIAQYF.

This clonotype was counted a few times. The chain couples TRBV3-1 to TRBJ2-7; TRBD1 might be the D (5 bases). The V end lost 4 bases, the J end lost 3 bases, and 16 bases lay between the germline ends. This CDR3 spans 15 amino acids. Germline V gene sequence: CDR1 LGHDT, CDR2 YNNKEL (reference sequence). This CDR3 reads CASSPHRQLGYEQYF. CDR3 nucleotide sequence: TGTGCCAGCAGCCCTCATAGACAGCTGGGCTACGAGCAGTACTTC.

This chain joins TRBV20-1 and TRBJ2-7; D is possibly TRBD2 (6 bases). CDR1 DFQATT and CDR2 SNEGSKA come from the germline V gene (reference sequence). The ends were cut back, 0 bases at V and 1 base at J, with 10 bases in the middle. The CDR3 is 14 amino acids. CDR3 sequence: CSAREWGESYEQYF. The CDR3 nucleotides read TGCAGTGCTAGAGAATGGGGGGAATCCTACGAGCAGTACTTC.

A few counts support this clonotype. This chain joins TRBV10-2 and TRBJ1-6; D perhaps matches TRBD1 (6 bases). CDR1 is WSHSY and CDR2 is SAAADI in the germline V gene. V gave up 5 bases and J gave up 12 bases, with 11 bases separating them. The CDR3 sequence is 12 residues long. As DNA, the CDR3 is TGCGCCAGCAGTAGGGGGGGCGAACCCCTCCACTTT. This encodes CASSRGGEPLHF.

This clonotype was seen many times. J is TRBJ1-2 and V is TRBV7-9; the D is unclear. The germline gives CDR1 SEHNR, CDR2 FQNEAQ (reference sequence). The CDR3 is 13 amino acids. The V end lost 1 base, the J end lost 4 bases, and 7 bases lay between the germline ends. The CDR3 reads CASSLGGIYGYTF. CDR3 sequence (DNA): TGTGCCAGCAGCTTAGGAGGGATCTATGGCTACACCTTC. Variable domain in full (rest from reference TRBV7-9 and TRBJ1-2): DTGVSQNPRHKITKRGQNVTFRCDPISEHNRLYWYRQTLGQGPEFLTYFQNEAQLEKSRLLSDRFSAERPKGSFSTLEIQRTEQGDSAMYLCASSLGGIYGYTFGSGTRLTVV.

The V and J genes are TRBV18 and TRBJ2-7; 11 bases map to TRBD2. The trim removed 3 bases at V and 6 bases at J, leaving 4 bases unmatched. This CDR3 spans 14 amino acids. The germline V gene has CDR1 KGHSH and CDR2 LQKENI. DNA of the CDR3: TGTGCCAGCTCACCCCTAGCGGGAGGCGGCGAGCAGTACTTC. Translation: CASSPLAGGGEQYF.

This clonotype has a handful of counts. The CDR3 loop is CASSLATGVYEQYF. CDR3 nucleotides: TGTGCCAGCAGCTTAGCGACAGGCGTGTACGAGCAGTACTTC. V usage is TRBV11-3 and J usage is TRBJ2-7, with D possibly TRBD1 on 6 matching bases. The CDR3 sequence is 14 residues long. Germline CDR1 reads SGHNT; CDR2 reads YENEEA. Trimming pared 1 base from V and 4 bases from J, leaving 11 bases between.

The genes are TRBV6-2 or TRBV6-3 and TRBJ1-1; D gene ambiguous. The germline V and J ends were trimmed by 6 bases and 7 bases, with 21 bases remaining between them. This CDR3 contains 15 residues. CDR1 is MNHEY, CDR2 SVGEGT, per germline. CDR3 nucleotide sequence: TGTGCCAGCAGAGACTCCCAAGTGGGCTCGGGTGAAGCTTTCTTT. Translated: CASRDSQVGSGEAFF.

The gene calls are TRBV4-1 and TRBJ2-3; the match to TRBD2 covers 14 bases. V lost 5 bases to trimming and J lost 5 bases; unmatched junction nucleotides: 6. There are 16 residues in the CDR3. Per germline, CDR1 MGHRA and CDR2 YSYEKL. CDR3 nucleotide sequence: TGCGCCAGCAGCTCCCGACTAGCGGGGGGGCTAGATACGCAGTATTTT. As protein: CASSSRLAGGLDTQYF.

The chain uses TRBV14 and TRBJ2-3; 8 nucleotides match TRBD2. Germline values: CDR1 SGHDN, CDR2 FVKESK. V shed 0 bases and J 0 bases; nucleotides not matched to a gene: 8. The CDR3 is made up of 18 amino acids. Here the CDR3 reads CASSQDKRLAKSTDTQYF. In DNA, the CDR3 is TGTGCCAGCAGCCAAGATAAACGACTAGCGAAAAGCACAGATACGCAGTATTTT. Looking up the rest from reference TRBV14 and TRBJ2-3 gives the full variable domain: EAGVTQFPSHSVIEKGQTVTLRCDPISGHDNLYWYRRVMGKEIKFLLHFVKESKQDESGMPNNRFLAERTGGTYSTLKVQPAELEDSGVYFCASSQDKRLAKSTDTQYFGPGTRLTVL.